A single sample is the source of the 5 T cell receptor beta chains below, sequenced in a study of blood T cell repertoires in COVID-19. Generated by immunoSEQ multiplex PCR, the TCRdb table keeps only in-frame clones and is missing some. The sample lists a few hundred thousand clones, approximately 81% seen once, with 4.5% to 5.5% in the top ten. Sample: peripheral blood. The receptors here all came from a woman in her sixties who had recovered from COVID-19.

CDR3: CASSLTVNTEAFF. CDR3 coding DNA: TGCGCCAGCAGCCTGACAGTGAACACTGAAGCTTTCTTT. The chain carries TRBV4-1 and TRBJ1-1; D may be TRBD1 (5 bases). The V gene's germline CDR1 is MGHRA and CDR2 YSYEKL. CDR3 length: 13 amino acids. Trimming cost V 4 bases and J 0 bases, with 6 bases left between them.

This rearrangement joins TRBV4-2 to TRBJ1-1; TRBD1 matches 7 bases. V lost 1 base, J lost 4 bases, and 12 bases stayed unmatched. The CDR3 runs 17 residues. Per the germline V gene, CDR1 is LGHNA and CDR2 is YNFKEQ. Here the CDR3 DNA reads TGTGCCAGCAGCCAAGTTGCTATTCAGGGGGTCGGCACTGAAGCTTTCTTT. It is translated as CASSQVAIQGVGTEAFF.

This clone was counted a single time. This sequence joins TRBV5-4 and TRBJ2-1, with TRBD2 matching 9 bases. The CDR3 is 16 amino acids. V was pared by 2 bases and J by 8 bases, with 11 bases of the junction left unmatched. Germline values: CDR1 SGHNT, CDR2 YYREEE (reference sequence). CDR3 amino acids: CASSFTRAGGRDEQFF. The CDR3 region has the DNA TGTGCCAGCAGCTTTACCCGAGCGGGGGGCCGAGATGAGCAGTTCTTC.

This clone came up a few times. The J gene is TRBJ2-5, the V gene TRBV3-1 (or the pseudogene TRBV3-2); D unclear. The V end was cut by 3 bases, the J end by 2 bases, with 10 bases between. The V gene's germline CDR1 is LGHDT and CDR2 YNNKEL (reference sequence). This CDR3 is 14 amino acids long. CDR3 sequence reads: CASSHDKLQETQYF. The DNA of the CDR3 is TGTGCCAGCAGCCATGACAAGTTACAAGAGACCCAGTACTTC.

J is TRBJ1-4 and V is TRBV4-2, with 11 bases identical to TRBD1. CDR1 is LGHNA and CDR2 is YNFKEQ in the germline V gene. Germline trimming cut 5 bases from V and 8 bases from J; bases unmatched to any gene: 1. The CDR3 is 13 amino acids. The CDR3 DNA sequence: TGTGCCAGCAGCGGGACAGGGGGAGAAAAACTGTTTTTT. It yields the protein CASSGTGGEKLFF.